These 24 T cell receptor beta chains share one sample of origin, sequenced in a study of T cells in localized non-small cell lung cancer. This table comes from immunoSEQ multiplex PCR, and its TCRdb copy is limited to in-frame clones, with some not included. The data contain 75,000 to 95,000 clones, roughly 87% of them seen just once; the ten biggest clones take up roughly 15%. Sequencing used peripheral blood, obtained before any cancer treatment. The receptors come from a man aged 40 to 70 with stage I squamous cell lung carcinoma.

The chain combines TRBV6-1 with TRBJ2-2; D is possibly TRBD1 (5 bases). Looked up from germline, CDR1 is MNHNS and CDR2 is SASEGT. Trimming left V 2 bases short and J 6 bases short, with 7 bases between. The CDR3 runs 13 residues. CDR3 sequence reads: CASSEQGPGELFF. As DNA, the CDR3 is TGTGCCAGCAGTGAACAGGGTCCCGGGGAGCTGTTTTTT.

This chain uses TRBV29-1 with TRBJ1-5; weak D call: TRBD1 (6 bases). CDR1 is SQVTM and CDR2 is ANQGSEA in the germline V gene. This CDR3 has 14 residues. The V and J ends lost 4 bases and 2 bases respectively, with 12 bases between them. Here the CDR3 reads CSVAWGAGNQPQHF. The DNA of the CDR3 is TGCAGCGTTGCCTGGGGGGCTGGCAATCAGCCCCAGCATTTT.

The chain couples TRBV5-1 to TRBJ2-7, with D unclear. Germline CDR1 is SGHRS and CDR2 is YFSETQ. V gave up 5 bases and J gave up 2 bases, with 17 bases separating them. The CDR3 consists of 15 residues. The DNA of the CDR3 is TGCGCCAGCAGGAATGGGGTACTCCTCCCCTACGAGCAGTACTTC. Protein sequence: CASRNGVLLPYEQYF.

The chain recombines TRBV29-1 with TRBJ1-1, with D unresolved. CDR1 and CDR2 from the germline V gene are SQVTM and ANQGSEA. CDR3 length: 11 amino acids. The germline V and J ends were trimmed by 4 bases and 3 bases, with 6 bases remaining between them. DNA of the CDR3: TGCAGCGTTGTGCGGGACACTGAAGCTTTCTTT. This sequence encodes CSVVRDTEAFF.

In this sample, this clone turned up once. This rearrangement joins TRBV5-1 to TRBJ1-1; 8 bases fit TRBD1. CDR1 is SGHRS and CDR2 is YFSETQ in the germline V gene. CDR3 length: 14 amino acids. V dropped 4 bases and J dropped 1; count of bases not matched to a gene: 3. DNA of the CDR3: TGCGCCAGCAGCAGGGGGACAGGGAACACTGAAGCTTTCTTT. This encodes CASSRGTGNTEAFF.

Regarding this clone: One end of the junction fails to match germline, which may point to a read error. This sequence joins TRBV2 and TRBJ2-2; possibly TRBD1 for D (6 bases). This CDR3 has 16 residues. Per germline, CDR1 SNHLY and CDR2 FYNNEI. CDR3 bases: TGTACCAGCAGTGAAGAACCGGGACAGAACACCGGGGAGCTGTTTTTT. This sequence encodes CTSSEEPGQNTGELFF.

This rearrangement joins TRBV27 to TRBJ2-3; D unclear. The CDR3 spans 14 residues. Germline CDR1 MNHEY, CDR2 SMNVEV (reference sequence). Trimming shortened V by 10 bases and J by 0 bases, and 14 bases separated the two germline ends. CDR3 sequence: CATALQRSTDTQYF. Written as DNA, the CDR3 is TGTGCCACCGCGTTGCAAAGGAGCACAGATACGCAGTATTTT.

This chain joins TRBV30 and TRBJ2-1; TRBD1 is a possible D gene (5 bases). Per germline, CDR1 GTSNPN and CDR2 SVGIG (reference sequence). The CDR3 sequence is 12 residues long. Trimming stripped 3 bases from V and 6 bases from J, with 9 bases between. CDR3 protein: CAWSRQINEQFF. Here the CDR3 DNA reads TGTGCCTGGAGCCGACAGATCAATGAGCAGTTCTTC.

This clone was seen once. This chain connects TRBV5-4 to TRBJ2-4; TRBD2 might be the D (5 bases). Trimming left V 3 bases short and J 1 base short, with 17 bases between. Germline V CDR1 and CDR2: SGHNT, YYREEE (reference sequence). The CDR3 is 17 residues long. The CDR3 spells CASSSRGSRTAKNIQYF. CDR3 in DNA: TGTGCCAGCAGCTCACGGGGTAGTAGAACGGCCAAAAACATTCAGTACTTC.

In DNA, the CDR3 is TGTGCCAGTACCTTGAGGGGGAAGACAGGGGAAGCTTTCTTT. Translation: CASTLRGKTGEAFF. V usage is TRBV19 and J usage is TRBJ1-1; TRBD1 aligns across 7 bases. Losses at the gene ends were 7 bases for V and 8 bases for J; bases not matched to a gene: 13. The CDR3 covers 14 residues. Germline V gives CDR1 LNHDA, CDR2 SQIVND (reference sequence).

A note on this clone: Distinct nucleotide sequences in the sample also encode this CDR3. The J gene is TRBJ1-1, the V gene TRBV6-1; TRBD1 matches at 8 bases. This CDR3 contains 13 residues. With V trimmed by 4 bases and J by 4 bases, 2 bases remained unmatched. Per the germline V gene, CDR1 is MNHNS and CDR2 is SASEGT. The CDR3, as DNA: TGTGCCAGCAGTGCCGACAGGGGCACTGAAGCTTTCTTT. This translates into CASSADRGTEAFF.

The V and J genes are TRBV10-3 and TRBJ2-1; 9 nucleotides agree with TRBD1. The CDR3 contains 14 residues. Per the germline V gene, CDR1 is ENHRY and CDR2 is SYGVKD. Unmatched junction bases numbered 8, after V lost 6 bases and J lost 8 bases. The CDR3 sequence is CAIRGTGRGDEQFF. The DNA for the CDR3 is TGTGCCATCAGGGGGACAGGGAGAGGAGATGAGCAGTTCTTC.

The chain uses TRBV12-5 and TRBJ1-1; D remains ambiguous. Trimming stripped 2 bases from V and 4 bases from J, with 11 bases between. Looked up from germline, CDR1 is LGHNT and CDR2 is FRNRAP. The CDR3 is 14 residues long. CDR3 DNA: TGTGCTAGTGGTTTGAGGCAGGTGGGCACTGAAGCTTTCTTT. Its translation is CASGLRQVGTEAFF.

This chain connects TRBV29-1 to TRBJ1-1; tentative D call: TRBD1 (5 bases). The V and J ends lost 4 bases and 1 base respectively, with 13 bases between them. This CDR3 has 14 amino acids. Germline CDR1 reads SQVTM; CDR2 reads ANQGSEA. The DNA for the CDR3 is TGCAGCGTTGCTTGGGACGGCAAGAACACTGAAGCTTTCTTT. Protein sequence: CSVAWDGKNTEAFF.

The chain is built from TRBV6-5 and TRBJ1-5, with 8 bases that match TRBD1. The CDR3 spans 16 residues. Per the germline V gene, CDR1 is MNHEY and CDR2 is SVGAGI. The trim removed 2 bases at V and 1 base at J, leaving 4 bases unmatched. This CDR3 is CASSYQGALSNQPQHF. CDR3 DNA: TGTGCCAGCAGTTACCAGGGGGCCCTGAGCAATCAGCCCCAGCATTTT.

The V call is TRBV19, the J call TRBJ2-6; weak D call: TRBD1 (5 bases). Trimming removed 5 bases from V and 0 bases from J, with 17 bases in between. Germline loops: CDR1 LNHDA, CDR2 SQIVND (reference sequence). The CDR3 sequence is 18 residues long. CDR3 sequence reads: CASSPATAGYSGANVLTF. In DNA, the CDR3 is TGTGCCAGTAGTCCCGCCACCGCAGGGTACTCTGGGGCCAACGTCCTGACTTTC.

This clone was counted between two and nine times. The rearrangement uses TRBV5-1 and TRBJ1-2; possible D gene TRBD1, 6 bases. The germline V gene encodes CDR1 SGHRS and CDR2 YFSETQ. Trimming pared 0 bases from V and 8 bases from J, leaving 14 bases between. The CDR3 sequence is 14 residues long. CDR3 loop: CASSLETGASGYTF. The CDR3 nucleotides are TGCGCCAGCAGCTTGGAAACGGGGGCAAGCGGCTACACCTTC.

The J gene is TRBJ2-2, the V gene TRBV21-1. TRBV21-1 is a known pseudogene. The CDR3 spans 18 residues. In DNA, the CDR3 is TGTGCCAGCAGCACTTATTACGGCCGCCCTGTCAACACCGGGGAGCTGTTTTTT. Its protein product is CASSTYYGRPVNTGELFF.

The V call is TRBV11-2, the J call TRBJ1-4; D is undetermined. V lost 0 bases, J lost 7 bases, and 3 bases lay in between. Germline CDR1 SGHAT, CDR2 FQNNGV. The CDR3 consists of 12 residues. This CDR3 reads CASSLDTEKLFF. The DNA for the CDR3 is TGTGCCAGCAGCTTAGATACTGAAAAACTGTTTTTT.

The CDR3 region is CASSLNGAQRNTGELFF. CDR3 DNA sequence: TGCGCCAGCAGCTTGAATGGCGCACAGAGGAACACCGGGGAGCTGTTTTTT. The chain recombines TRBV5-1 with TRBJ2-2; D is unclear. The V gene lost 1 base and the J gene lost 1 base, with 14 bases spanning the gap. The CDR3 totals 17 residues. Germline loops: CDR1 SGHRS, CDR2 YFSETQ.

The chain recombines TRBV5-1 with TRBJ2-1; 13 nucleotides align to TRBD2. Germline V gene sequence: CDR1 SGHRS, CDR2 YFSETQ. The ends lost 0 bases at V and 9 bases at J; junction bases unmatched: 9. The CDR3 contains 17 residues. The CDR3 region has the DNA TGCGCCAGCAGCTTGGAGGGACTAGCGGGGATTCCCCTTGAGCAGTTCTTC. Its protein product is CASSLEGLAGIPLEQFF. Supplemented by reference TRBV5-1 and TRBJ2-1, the full variable domain reads KAGVTQTPRYLIKTRGQQVTLSCSPISGHRSVSWYQQTPGQGLQFLFEYFSETQRNKGNFPGRFSGRQFSNSRSEMNVSTLELGDSALYLCASSLEGLAGIPLEQFFGPGTRLTVL.

The V gene is TRBV19, the J gene TRBJ1-1; D gene uncertain. The V and J ends lost 2 bases and 1 base respectively, with 8 bases between them. Germline lookup yields CDR1 LNHDA and CDR2 SQIVND (reference sequence). The CDR3 sequence is 14 residues long. CDR3 protein: CASSIMAKNTEAFF. DNA of the CDR3: TGTGCCAGTAGTATAATGGCGAAGAACACTGAAGCTTTCTTT. The complete variable domain, with remaining parts taken from reference TRBV19 and TRBJ1-1, reads DGGITQSPKYLFRKEGQNVTLSCEQNLNHDAMYWYRQDPGQGLRLIYYSQIVNDFQKGDIAEGYSVSREKKESFPLTVTSAQKNPTAFYLCASSIMAKNTEAFFGQGTRLTVV.

The rearrangement links TRBV18 to TRBJ2-3, with D maybe TRBD1 (6 bases). The CDR3 has 16 amino acids. Trimming took 0 bases from V and 2 from J, leaving 12 bases between them. Germline V gene data show CDR1 as KGHSH and CDR2 as LQKENI. The CDR3 sequence is CASSPPAQGFTDTQYF. The CDR3 bases are TGTGCCAGCTCACCACCGGCACAGGGCTTCACAGATACGCAGTATTTT.

Only a few counts were recorded for this clone. The V gene is TRBV19, the J gene TRBJ1-6; the match to TRBD1 covers 8 bases. Germline V lookup: CDR1 LNHDA, CDR2 SQIVND (reference sequence). The V gene end was trimmed by 7 bases and the J gene end by 1 base; junction bases not matched to a gene: 15. This CDR3 region has 19 residues. The chain's CDR3 is CASTDRGGRRGSYNSPLHF. For the CDR3, the DNA is TGTGCCAGTACCGACAGGGGAGGAAGAAGAGGGTCCTATAATTCACCCCTCCACTTT. Based on the CDR3 plus reference TRBV19 and TRBJ1-6, the full variable domain is DGGITQSPKYLFRKEGQNVTLSCEQNLNHDAMYWYRQDPGQGLRLIYYSQIVNDFQKGDIAEGYSVSREKKESFPLTVTSAQKNPTAFYLCASTDRGGRRGSYNSPLHFGNGTRLTVT.